Listed here is a single T cell receptor beta chain. Its antigen is as yet unknown. Repertoires were generated with immunoSEQ multiplex PCR, while TCRdb's copy carries only in-frame clones and drops some. The sample shows about 130,000 clones, around 94% of them seen only once. This specimen belongs to a study of human thymus T cells. The study, taken as a whole, reports: In unrelated individuals, thymic repertoires overlapped highly, according to related research.

Corrective cardiac operations yielded the resected thymus tissue. Germline values: CDR1 SGHTA, CDR2 FQGNSA. V lost 4 bases to trimming and J lost 0 bases, with 24 bases between them. This CDR3 spans 19 amino acids. The sample was thymus tissue. The sequence was obtained from a boy in the first two years of life with a congenital heart defect but otherwise immunologically healthy. The chain is built from TRBV7-2 and TRBJ1-1; possibly TRBD1 for D (5 bases). Written as DNA, the CDR3 is TGTGCCAGCAGCTCCTCACCCCCGGCGGACATCGGCATGAACACTGAAGCTTTCTTT. Amino acid sequence: CASSSSPPADIGMNTEAFF. Drawing the rest from reference TRBV7-2 and TRBJ1-1, the complete variable domain is GAGVSQSPSNKVTEKGKDVELRCDPISGHTALYWYRQSLGQGLEFLIYFQGNSAPDKSGLPSDRFSAERTGGSVSTLTIQRTQQEDSAVYLCASSSSPPADIGMNTEAFFGQGTRLTVV.